Detailed here is one T cell receptor beta chain. The J segment lost 8 bases and the V segment lost 4 bases, leaving 4 bases of the junction unmatched. The CDR3 extends over 14 amino acids. Germline V lookup: CDR1 LNHDA, CDR2 SQIVND (reference sequence). The data are from a study of blood T cell repertoires in COVID-19. Overall study: The study drew acute and convalescent COVID-19 samples from the United States, Italy and Spain. T cells, B-cell-depleted T cells, or PBMCs supplied cDNA or gDNA.

Under the authors' procedure: Amplification from reference gene primers served as the basis for estimated nucleated cell counts. Using immunoSEQ multiplex PCR, the repertoire was profiled, and TCRdb retains in-frame clones only, with some absent. That table gives V, J and clone size, and the DNA gave D and trimming. The data show 200,000 to 300,000 clones, around 89% seen once. Individuals aged roughly 18 to 95 years were recruited from around 22 US areas. This TCR derives from a woman between 35 and 50 years old with acute COVID-19. Sample: PBMCs or T cells enriched from blood (not recorded which). V gene TRBV19 combines with J gene TRBJ1-4; 10 bases align to TRBD1. The chain's CDR3 is CASSRQGAGEKLFF. The CDR3 DNA reads as TGTGCCAGTAGTAGACAGGGGGCAGGGGAAAAACTGTTTTTT.